Listed below are T cell receptor beta chains from one sample, sequenced in a study of T cell responses to AZD1222 COVID-19 vaccine. Using immunoSEQ multiplex PCR, the repertoire was profiled, and TCRdb retains in-frame clones only, with some absent. The sample includes a few hundred thousand clones, over 90% of them seen just once. Sequenced here: peripheral blood, sampled on day 0 of AZD1222 vaccination. The receptors shown here come from an adult in good health. CDR3s include the opening cysteine and the closing phenylalanine or tryptophan. Fields, in order: clone size, J gene, V gene, D gene, CDR3 protein, CDR3 DNA. A D gene is named only where the DNA matches it firmly. Only some rows state a clone size, as once, few, many or a class for expanded clones.

NA | TRBJ1-1 | TRBV19 | NA | CASSIFGEAFF | TGTGCCAGTAGTATTTTTGGTGAAGCTTTCTTT
NA | TRBJ2-1 | TRBV2 | TRBD2 | CASSPRLAGAFDEQFF | TGTGCCAGCAGTCCCCGACTAGCGGGGGCCTTTGATGAGCAGTTCTTC
once | TRBJ1-6 | TRBV29-1 | TRBD1 | CSARDSSYNSPLHF | TGCAGCGCCCGGGACAGCTCCTATAATTCACCCCTCCACTTT
once | TRBJ2-2 | TRBV9 | NA | CASSVAGAHTGELFF | TGTGCCAGCAGCGTAGCAGGGGCCCACACCGGGGAGCTGTTTTTT
NA | TRBJ2-7 | TRBV27 | TRBD2 | CASSSSGHPSEQYF | TGTGCCAGCAGTTCTAGCGGCCACCCTAGTGAGCAGTACTTC
NA | TRBJ2-1 | TRBV9 | NA | CASSVTASYNEQFF | TGTGCCAGCAGCGTCACAGCTAGTTACAATGAGCAGTTCTTC
NA | TRBJ2-3 | TRBV15 | NA | CATRTGTALRDTQYF | TGTGCCACCCGGACCGGAACGGCTCTCCGGGATACGCAGTATTTT
NA | TRBJ2-7 | TRBV28 | NA | CASSRDRRWDF | TGTGCCAGCAGCCGCGACCGAAGGTGGGACTTC
few | TRBJ2-1 | TRBV11-1 | TRBD2 | CASSRRTSVYNEQFF | TGTGCCAGCAGCCGTAGGACTAGCGTATACAATGAGCAGTTCTTC
NA | TRBJ2-7 | TRBV18 | TRBD1 | CASSLTQGQGEQYF | TGTGCCAGCTCACTCACCCAAGGACAGGGCGAGCAGTACTTC
NA | TRBJ2-7 | TRBV11-3 | TRBD1 | CASSLGTGDEQYF | TGTGCCAGCAGCTTAGGGACAGGGGACGAGCAGTACTTC
NA | TRBJ2-6 | TRBV28 | TRBD2 | CASSSPGLATGANVLTF | TGTGCCAGCAGTTCCCCGGGACTAGCAACTGGGGCCAACGTCCTGACTTTC
NA | TRBJ1-2 | TRBV5-1 | TRBD1 | CASSGRDRGYGYTF | TGCGCCAGCAGCGGCCGGGACAGGGGCTATGGCTACACCTTC
NA | TRBJ2-1 | TRBV4-2 | TRBD2 | CASSRPGLNYNEQFF | TGTGCCAGCAGCCGACCGGGACTAAACTACAATGAGCAGTTCTTC
NA | TRBJ2-7 | TRBV5-4 | TRBD2 | CASSLAGGRDEQYF | TGTGCCAGCAGCTTGGCGGGGGGGCGCGACGAGCAGTACTTC
NA | TRBJ1-4 | TRBV7-9 | TRBD1 | CASSFGQGKLFF | TGTGCCAGCAGCTTCGGACAGGGGAAACTGTTTTTT
NA | TRBJ2-7 | TRBV28 | TRBD1 | CASAPGQGAYEQYF | TGTGCCAGCGCACCGGGACAGGGGGCCTACGAGCAGTACTTC
few | TRBJ1-4 | TRBV2 | NA | CASRDTRVIAEKLFF | TGTGCCAGCAGAGATACCAGGGTTATTGCTGAAAAACTGTTTTTT
once | TRBJ2-7 | TRBV6-5 | NA | CASSYDGYEQYF | TGTGCCAGCAGTTACGACGGCTACGAGCAGTACTTC
few | TRBJ2-6 | TRBV29-1 | NA | CSVDDGANVLTF | TGCAGCGTTGATGACGGGGCCAACGTCCTGACTTTC
once | TRBJ1-1 | TRBV19 | NA | CASSIVPGNTEAFF | TGTGCCAGTAGTATAGTCCCCGGGAACACTGAAGCTTTCTTT
NA | TRBJ1-1 | TRBV5-1 | TRBD1 | CASSLQTGGFAEAFF | TGCGCCAGCAGCTTACAGACAGGGGGCTTCGCTGAAGCTTTCTTT
NA | TRBJ2-7 | TRBV7-2 | TRBD1 | CASSPGGQGYEQYF | TGTGCCAGCAGCCCCGGGGGACAGGGTTACGAGCAGTACTTC
NA | TRBJ2-3 | TRBV9 | NA | CASSVEGGVMDTQYF | TGTGCCAGCAGCGTAGAGGGCGGGGTCATGGATACGCAGTATTTT
NA | TRBJ2-7 | TRBV4-2 | NA | CASSQEPGGGYEQYF | TGTGCCAGCAGCCAAGAACCCGGGGGTGGCTACGAGCAGTACTTC
NA | TRBJ2-1 | TRBV9 | TRBD2 | CASGKGTSAYNEQFF | TGTGCCAGCGGGAAAGGGACTAGCGCTTACAATGAGCAGTTCTTC
once | TRBJ1-6 | TRBV2 | NA | CASIRAPSSSTFF | TGTGCCAGCATAAGGGCGCCGTCCAGTTCGACTTTCTTT
NA | TRBJ1-2 | TRBV11-2 | NA | CASSPLLYGYTF | TGTGCCAGCAGCCCGCTCCTCTATGGCTACACCTTC
NA | TRBJ1-2 | TRBV12-3/TRBV12-4 | NA | CASSLTTNYGYTF | TGTGCCAGCAGTCTGACAACTAACTATGGCTACACCTTC
NA | TRBJ1-6 | TRBV5-1 | NA | CASSPAVVGGFRSPLHF | TGCGCCAGCAGCCCCGCCGTGGTGGGGGGCTTTAGATCACCCCTCCACTTT
once | TRBJ1-2 | TRBV19 | TRBD1 | CASKGADYGYTF | TGTGCCAGTAAGGGGGCGGACTATGGCTACACCTTC
few | TRBJ2-1 | TRBV5-8 | TRBD1 | CASSFRGLEDNEQFF | TGTGCCAGCAGCTTCAGGGGGCTTGAGGACAATGAGCAGTTCTTC
NA | TRBJ2-1 | TRBV5-6 | TRBD1 | CASSLLSGQGRRGEQFF | TGTGCCAGCAGCCTCCTTTCGGGACAGGGGAGGCGGGGAGAGCAGTTCTTC
NA | TRBJ2-7 | TRBV2 | NA | CASSDNTGFEQYF | TGTGCCAGCAGTGATAATACAGGGTTCGAGCAGTACTTC
NA | TRBJ1-3 | TRBV7-2 | TRBD1 | CASSRTGSGNTIYF | TGTGCCAGCAGCCGGACAGGTTCTGGAAACACCATATATTTT
NA | TRBJ1-1 | TRBV5-4 | NA | CASSWVQGWDTEAFF | TGTGCCAGCAGCTGGGTACAGGGTTGGGACACTGAAGCTTTCTTT
NA | TRBJ2-3 | TRBV7-2 | TRBD2 | CASSLPSGMNPDTQYF | TGTGCCAGCAGCCTCCCTAGCGGGATGAACCCAGATACGCAGTATTTT
NA | TRBJ1-5 | TRBV5-6 | NA | CASSLGPSQPQHF | TGTGCCAGCAGCTTGGGGCCCTCTCAGCCCCAGCATTTT
NA | TRBJ1-3 | TRBV3-1/TRBV3-2 | NA | CASSPQLPDSGNTIYF | TGTGCCAGCAGCCCCCAGTTGCCGGACTCTGGAAACACCATATATTTT
NA | TRBJ1-6 | TRBV6-5 | TRBD1 | CASSTTGEAPLHF | TGTGCCAGCAGTACGACAGGGGAGGCACCCCTCCACTTT
NA | TRBJ2-3 | TRBV5-1 | NA | CASSQTSDTQYF | TGCGCCAGCAGCCAGACCAGCGATACGCAGTATTTT